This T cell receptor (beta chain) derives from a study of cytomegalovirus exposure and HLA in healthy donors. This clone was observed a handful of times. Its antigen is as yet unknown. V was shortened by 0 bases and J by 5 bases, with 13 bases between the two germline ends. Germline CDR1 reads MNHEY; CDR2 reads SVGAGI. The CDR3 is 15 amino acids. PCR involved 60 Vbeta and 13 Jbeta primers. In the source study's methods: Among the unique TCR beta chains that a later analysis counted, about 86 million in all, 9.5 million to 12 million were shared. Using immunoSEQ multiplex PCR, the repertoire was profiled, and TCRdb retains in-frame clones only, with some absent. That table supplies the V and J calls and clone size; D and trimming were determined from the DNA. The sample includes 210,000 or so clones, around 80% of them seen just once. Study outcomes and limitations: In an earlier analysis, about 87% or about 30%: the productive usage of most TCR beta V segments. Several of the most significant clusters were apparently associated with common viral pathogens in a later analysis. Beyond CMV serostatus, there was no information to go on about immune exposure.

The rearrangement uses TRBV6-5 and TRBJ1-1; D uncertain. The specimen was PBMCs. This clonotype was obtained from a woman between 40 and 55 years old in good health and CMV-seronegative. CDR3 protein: CASSYSIGGRTEAFF. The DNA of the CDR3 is TGTGCCAGCAGTTACTCTATCGGAGGAAGGACTGAAGCTTTCTTT.